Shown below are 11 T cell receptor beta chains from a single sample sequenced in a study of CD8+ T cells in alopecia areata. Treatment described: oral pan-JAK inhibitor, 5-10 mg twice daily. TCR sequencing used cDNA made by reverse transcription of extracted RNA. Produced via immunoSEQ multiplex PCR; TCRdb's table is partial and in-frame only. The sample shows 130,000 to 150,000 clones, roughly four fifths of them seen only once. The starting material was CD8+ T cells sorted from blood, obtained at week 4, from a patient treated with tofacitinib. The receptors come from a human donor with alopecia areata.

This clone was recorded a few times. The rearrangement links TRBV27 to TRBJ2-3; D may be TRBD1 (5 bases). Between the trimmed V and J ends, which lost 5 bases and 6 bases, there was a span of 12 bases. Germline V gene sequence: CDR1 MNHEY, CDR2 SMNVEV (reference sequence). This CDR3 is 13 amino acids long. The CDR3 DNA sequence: TGTGCCAGCAGTCCCGTTAGGGGTGATACGCAGTATTTT. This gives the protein CASSPVRGDTQYF.

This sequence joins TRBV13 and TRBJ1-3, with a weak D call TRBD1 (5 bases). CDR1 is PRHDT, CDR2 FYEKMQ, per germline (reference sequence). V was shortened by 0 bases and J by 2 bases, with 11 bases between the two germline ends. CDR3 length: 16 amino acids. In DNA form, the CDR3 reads TGTGCCAGCAGCTTAGGATTAGGGGAAGCTGGAAACACCATATATTTT. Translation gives CASSLGLGEAGNTIYF.

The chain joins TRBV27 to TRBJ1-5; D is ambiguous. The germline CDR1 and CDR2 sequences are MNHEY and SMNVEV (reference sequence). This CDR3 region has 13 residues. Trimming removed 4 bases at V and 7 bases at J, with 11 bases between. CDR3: CASSYGVMQPQHF. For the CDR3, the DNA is TGTGCCAGCAGTTACGGGGTTATGCAGCCCCAGCATTTT.

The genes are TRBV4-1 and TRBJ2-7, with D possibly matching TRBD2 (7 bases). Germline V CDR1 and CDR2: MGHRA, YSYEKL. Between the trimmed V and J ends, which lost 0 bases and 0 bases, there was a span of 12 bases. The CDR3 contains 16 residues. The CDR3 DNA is TGCGCCAGCAGCCAAGATGGGGGGGGGCCCTCCTACGAGCAGTACTTC. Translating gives CASSQDGGGPSYEQYF.

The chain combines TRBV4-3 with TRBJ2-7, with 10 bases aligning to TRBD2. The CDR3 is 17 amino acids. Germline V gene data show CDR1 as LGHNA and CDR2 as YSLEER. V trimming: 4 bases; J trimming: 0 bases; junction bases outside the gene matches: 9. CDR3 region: CASSPYPSGGSSYEQYF. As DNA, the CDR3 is TGCGCCAGCAGCCCCTACCCTAGCGGGGGTTCCTCCTACGAGCAGTACTTC.

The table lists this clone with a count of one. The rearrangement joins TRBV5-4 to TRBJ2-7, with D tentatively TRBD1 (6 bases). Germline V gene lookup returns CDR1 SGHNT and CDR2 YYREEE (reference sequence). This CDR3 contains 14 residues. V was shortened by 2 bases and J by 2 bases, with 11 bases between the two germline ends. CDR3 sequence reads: CASSLDKGAYEQYF. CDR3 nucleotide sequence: TGTGCCAGCAGCTTAGACAAGGGGGCCTACGAGCAGTACTTC.

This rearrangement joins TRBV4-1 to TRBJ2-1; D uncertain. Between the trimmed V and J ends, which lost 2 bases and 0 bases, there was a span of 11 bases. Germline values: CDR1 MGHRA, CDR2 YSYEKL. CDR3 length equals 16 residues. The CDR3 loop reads CASSQSTYLSYNEQFF. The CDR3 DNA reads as TGCGCCAGCAGCCAAAGCACATACCTCTCCTACAATGAGCAGTTCTTC.

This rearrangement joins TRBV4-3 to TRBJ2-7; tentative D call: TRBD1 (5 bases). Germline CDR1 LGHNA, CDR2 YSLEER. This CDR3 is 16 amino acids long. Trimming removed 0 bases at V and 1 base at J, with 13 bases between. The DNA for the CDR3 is TGCGCCAGCAGCCAAGAACGCCTGTCAGGGTCCTACGAGCAGTACTTC. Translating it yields CASSQERLSGSYEQYF.

The DNA of the CDR3 is TGCAGTGCTAGTTACAGCTATGGCTACACCTTC. The encoded protein is CSASYSYGYTF. The chain has TRBV20-1 and TRBJ1-2; D not certain. Trimming removed 3 bases from V and 4 bases from J, with 6 bases in between. Germline CDR1 DFQATT, CDR2 SNEGSKA (reference sequence). CDR3 size: 11 residues.

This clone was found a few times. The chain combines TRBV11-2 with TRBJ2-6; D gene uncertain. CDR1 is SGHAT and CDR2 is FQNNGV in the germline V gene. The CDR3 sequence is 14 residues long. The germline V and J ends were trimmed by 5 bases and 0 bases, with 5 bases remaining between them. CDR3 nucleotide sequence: TGTGCCAGCAGCATGGGCTCTGGGGCCAACGTCCTGACTTTC. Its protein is CASSMGSGANVLTF.

CDR3 in DNA: TGTGCCAGCAGCCCGTGGGTAGCCTCCTACGAGCAGTACTTC. This translates into CASSPWVASYEQYF. V is TRBV7-6 and J is TRBJ2-7; D is uncertain. CDR1 is SGHVS and CDR2 is FNYEAQ in the germline V gene. The CDR3 is made up of 14 amino acids. With 5 bases removed from V and 0 bases from J, the gap between germline ends came to 11 bases.